The present entry profiles one T cell receptor (beta chain) with its context. The data belong to a study of blood T cell repertoires in COVID-19. Assay used: immunoSEQ multiplex PCR; TCRdb lists only in-frame clones, some missing. The data contain roughly 150,000 clones, 75% to 90% of them singletons. Specimen: peripheral blood. This TCR was recovered from a man in his sixties with active or convalescent COVID-19.

CDR3 coding DNA: TGTGCCAGCAGCCGAGACTACGAGCAGTACTTC. Translating gives CASSRDYEQYF. The V and J genes are TRBV6-2 or TRBV6-3 and TRBJ2-7; D is unresolved. Germline loops: CDR1 MNHEY, CDR2 SVGEGT. Trimming stripped 6 bases from V and 3 bases from J, with 6 bases between. This CDR3 spans 11 amino acids.